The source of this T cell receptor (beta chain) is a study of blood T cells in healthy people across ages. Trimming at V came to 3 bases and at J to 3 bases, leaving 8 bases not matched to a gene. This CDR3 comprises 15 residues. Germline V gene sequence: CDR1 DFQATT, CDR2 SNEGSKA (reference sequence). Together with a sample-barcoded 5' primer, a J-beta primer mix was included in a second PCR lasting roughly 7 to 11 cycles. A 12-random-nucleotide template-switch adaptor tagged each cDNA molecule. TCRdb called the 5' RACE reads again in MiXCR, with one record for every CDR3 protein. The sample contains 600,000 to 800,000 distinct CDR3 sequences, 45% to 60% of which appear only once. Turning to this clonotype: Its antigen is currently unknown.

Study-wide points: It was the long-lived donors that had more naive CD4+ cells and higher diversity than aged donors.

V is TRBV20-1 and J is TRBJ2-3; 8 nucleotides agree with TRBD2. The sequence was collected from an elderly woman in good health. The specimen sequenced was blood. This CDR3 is CSARRGGRGTDTQYF. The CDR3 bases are TGCAGTGCTAGGCGCGGGGGGCGAGGTACAGATACGCAGTATTTT.